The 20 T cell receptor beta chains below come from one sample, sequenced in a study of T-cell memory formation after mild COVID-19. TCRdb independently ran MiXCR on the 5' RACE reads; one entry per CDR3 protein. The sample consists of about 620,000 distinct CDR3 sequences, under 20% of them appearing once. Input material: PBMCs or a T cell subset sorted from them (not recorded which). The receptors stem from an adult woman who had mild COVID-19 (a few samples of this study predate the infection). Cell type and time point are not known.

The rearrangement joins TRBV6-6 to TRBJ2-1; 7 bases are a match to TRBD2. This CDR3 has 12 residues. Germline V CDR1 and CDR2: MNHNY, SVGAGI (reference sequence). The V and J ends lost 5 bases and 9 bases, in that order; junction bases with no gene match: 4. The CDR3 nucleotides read TGTGCCAGCAGTCGGTCGGGGGGTGAGCAGTTCTTC. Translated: CASSRSGGEQFF.

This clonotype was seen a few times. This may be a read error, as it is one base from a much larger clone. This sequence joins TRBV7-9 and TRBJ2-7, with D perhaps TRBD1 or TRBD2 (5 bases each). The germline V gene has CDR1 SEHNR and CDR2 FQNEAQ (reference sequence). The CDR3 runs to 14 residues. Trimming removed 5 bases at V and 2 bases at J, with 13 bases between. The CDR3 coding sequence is TGTGCCAGCAGCCCCGGGACGTCCCCCTACGAGCAGTACTTC. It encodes CASSPGTSPYEQYF.

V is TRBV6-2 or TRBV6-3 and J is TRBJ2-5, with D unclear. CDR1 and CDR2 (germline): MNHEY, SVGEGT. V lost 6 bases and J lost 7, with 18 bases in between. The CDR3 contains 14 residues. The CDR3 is CASSRSSRLGTQYF. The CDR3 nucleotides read TGTGCCAGCAGCCGATCATCCAGACTGGGGACCCAGTACTTC.

In DNA, the CDR3 is TGTGCCAGCAGTCGGGACAGTGTTCTAGATACGCAGTATTTT. Translating gives CASSRDSVLDTQYF. The gene calls are TRBV6-5 and TRBJ2-3, with TRBD1 matching 7 bases. This CDR3 is 14 amino acids long. The ends lost 5 bases at V and 5 bases at J; junction bases unmatched: 7. From germline, CDR1 is MNHEY and CDR2 SVGAGI.

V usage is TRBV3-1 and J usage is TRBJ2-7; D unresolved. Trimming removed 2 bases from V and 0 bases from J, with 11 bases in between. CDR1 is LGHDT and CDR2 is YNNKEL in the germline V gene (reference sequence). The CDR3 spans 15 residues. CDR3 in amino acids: CASSQSSGHSYEQYF. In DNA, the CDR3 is TGTGCCAGCAGCCAATCGTCCGGCCACTCCTACGAGCAGTACTTC.

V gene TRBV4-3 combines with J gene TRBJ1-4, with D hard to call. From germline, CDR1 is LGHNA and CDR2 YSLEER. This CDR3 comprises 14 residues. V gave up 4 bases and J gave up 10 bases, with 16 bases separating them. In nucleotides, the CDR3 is TGCGCCAGCAGCCCCTACACCCTTGACCGAAAACTGTTTTTT. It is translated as CASSPYTLDRKLFF.

The CDR3 sequence: CASRNPGLVDAGTDTQYF. As DNA, the CDR3 is TGTGCCAGTAGAAACCCGGGACTAGTCGACGCGGGCACAGATACGCAGTATTTT. This chain uses TRBV19 with TRBJ2-3; TRBD2 matches at 8 bases. Unmatched junction bases numbered 15, after V lost 6 bases and J lost 1 base. From germline, CDR1 is LNHDA and CDR2 SQIVND (reference sequence). This CDR3 is built from 18 residues.

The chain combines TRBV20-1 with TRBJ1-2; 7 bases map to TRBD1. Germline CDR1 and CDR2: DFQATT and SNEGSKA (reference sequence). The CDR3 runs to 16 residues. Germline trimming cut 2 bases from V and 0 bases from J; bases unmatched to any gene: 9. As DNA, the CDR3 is TGCAGTGCTAGATTTTTCGGGACAGCTACTAACTATGGCTACACCTTC. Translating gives CSARFFGTATNYGYTF.

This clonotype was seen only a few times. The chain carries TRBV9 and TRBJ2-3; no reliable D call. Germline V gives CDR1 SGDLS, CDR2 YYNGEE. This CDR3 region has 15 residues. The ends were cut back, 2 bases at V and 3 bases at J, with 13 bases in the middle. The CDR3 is CASSVGPLQTDTQYF. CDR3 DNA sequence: TGTGCCAGCAGCGTCGGCCCCTTGCAAACAGATACGCAGTATTTT.

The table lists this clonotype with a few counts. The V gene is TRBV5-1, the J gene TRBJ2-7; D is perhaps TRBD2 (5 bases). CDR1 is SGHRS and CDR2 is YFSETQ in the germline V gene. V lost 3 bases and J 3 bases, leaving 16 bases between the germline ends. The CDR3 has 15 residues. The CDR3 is CASSYENPRDYEQYF. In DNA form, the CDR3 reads TGCGCCAGCAGCTATGAGAACCCACGGGACTACGAGCAGTACTTC.

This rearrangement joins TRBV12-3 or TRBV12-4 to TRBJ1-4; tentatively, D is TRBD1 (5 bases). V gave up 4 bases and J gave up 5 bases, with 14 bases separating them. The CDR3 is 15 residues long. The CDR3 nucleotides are TGTGCCAGCAGTTCCCCAGAGACAGAAAATGAAAAACTGTTTTTT. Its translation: CASSSPETENEKLFF.

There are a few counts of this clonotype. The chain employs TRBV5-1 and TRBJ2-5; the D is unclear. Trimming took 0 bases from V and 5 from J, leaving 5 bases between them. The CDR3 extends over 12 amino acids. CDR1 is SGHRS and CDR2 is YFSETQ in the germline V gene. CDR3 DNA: TGCGCCAGCAGCTTGGAGTATGAGACCCAGTACTTC. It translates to CASSLEYETQYF.

CDR3 nucleotides: TGTGCCAGCAGCCCGCTGAGCGGGAGGTTCACCGGGGAGCTGTTTTTT. It translates to CASSPLSGRFTGELFF. The chain is built from TRBV7-9 and TRBJ2-2; 9 bases agree with TRBD2. The CDR3 runs to 16 residues. The junction had 8 bases not matched to a gene; V was cut back by 5 bases and J by 4 bases. CDR1 and CDR2 from the germline V gene are SEHNR and FQNEAQ (reference sequence).

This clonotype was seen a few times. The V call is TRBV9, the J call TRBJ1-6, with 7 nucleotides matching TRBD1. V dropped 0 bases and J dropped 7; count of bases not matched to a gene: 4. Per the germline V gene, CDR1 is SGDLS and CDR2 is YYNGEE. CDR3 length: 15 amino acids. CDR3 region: CASSVGDRANSPLHF. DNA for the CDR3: TGTGCCAGCAGCGTAGGAGACAGGGCGAATTCACCCCTCCACTTT. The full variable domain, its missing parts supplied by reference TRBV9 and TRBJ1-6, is DSGVTQTPKHLITATGQRVTLRCSPRSGDLSVYWYQQSLDQGLQFLIQYYNGEERAKGNILERFSAQQFPDLHSELNLSSLELGDSALYFCASSVGDRANSPLHFGNGTRLTVT.

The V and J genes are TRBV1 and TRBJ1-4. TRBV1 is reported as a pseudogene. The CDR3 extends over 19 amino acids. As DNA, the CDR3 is TGCACCAGCAGCCATCCCTGGGCCGACAGAGGCTCAACCCTGGGGAGGCTATACTTT. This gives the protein CTSSHPWADRGSTLGRLYF.

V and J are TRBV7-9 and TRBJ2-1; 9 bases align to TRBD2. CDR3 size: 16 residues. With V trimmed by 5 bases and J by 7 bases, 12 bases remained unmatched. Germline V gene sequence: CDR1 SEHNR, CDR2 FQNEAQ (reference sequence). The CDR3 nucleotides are TGTGCCAGCAGCACCTACGTAGCGGGAGAGGGGAATGAGCAGTTCTTC. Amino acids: CASSTYVAGEGNEQFF.

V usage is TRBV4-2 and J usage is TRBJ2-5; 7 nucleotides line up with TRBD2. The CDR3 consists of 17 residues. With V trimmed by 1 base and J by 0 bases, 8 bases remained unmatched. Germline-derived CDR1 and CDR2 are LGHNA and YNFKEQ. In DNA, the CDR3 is TGTGCCAGCAGCCAAGGGGCTAGCGGCGAGTACCAAGAGACCCAGTACTTC. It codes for CASSQGASGEYQETQYF.

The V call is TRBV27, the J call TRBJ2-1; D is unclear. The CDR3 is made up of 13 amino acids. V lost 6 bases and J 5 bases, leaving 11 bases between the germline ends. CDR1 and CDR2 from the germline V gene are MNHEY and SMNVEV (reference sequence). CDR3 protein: CASSPRPHNEQFF. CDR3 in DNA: TGTGCCAGCAGCCCTCGACCTCACAATGAGCAGTTCTTC.

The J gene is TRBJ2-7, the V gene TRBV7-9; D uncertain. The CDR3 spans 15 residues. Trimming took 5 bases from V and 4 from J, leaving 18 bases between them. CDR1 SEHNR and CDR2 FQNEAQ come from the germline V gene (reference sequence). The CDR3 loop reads CASSPPGLRGYEQYF. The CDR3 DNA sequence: TGTGCCAGCAGCCCACCGGGTCTAAGAGGTTACGAGCAGTACTTC.

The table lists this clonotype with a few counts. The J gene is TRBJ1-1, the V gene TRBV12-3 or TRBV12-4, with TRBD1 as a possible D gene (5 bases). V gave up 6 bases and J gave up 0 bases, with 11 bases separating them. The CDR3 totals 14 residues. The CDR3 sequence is CASRPQVMNTEAFF. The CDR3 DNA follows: TGTGCCAGCAGACCACAGGTGATGAACACTGAAGCTTTCTTT.